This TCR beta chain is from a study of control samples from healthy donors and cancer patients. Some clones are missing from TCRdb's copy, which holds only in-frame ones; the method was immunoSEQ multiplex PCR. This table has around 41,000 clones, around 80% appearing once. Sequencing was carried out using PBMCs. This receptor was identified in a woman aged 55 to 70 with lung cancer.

CDR3 in DNA: TGTGCCAGTAGGACTCCTTCGGGAGAGACCCAGTACTTC. Its protein product is CASRTPSGETQYF. This chain links TRBV19 with TRBJ2-5; no definite D call. The V gene lost 6 bases and the J gene lost 4 bases, with 12 bases spanning the gap. Germline-derived CDR1 and CDR2 are LNHDA and SQIVND (reference sequence). CDR3 size: 13 residues.